This T cell receptor (beta chain) originates from a study of cytomegalovirus exposure and HLA in healthy donors (dated by TCRdb to 2017 to 2019). General notes on the study: An earlier analysis of fewer than 750 of the donors reported approximately 280 Gb of sequence data and 117 million unique TCR beta sequences obtained from roughly 170 million T cells. Roughly 300 gigabases of sequencing data and tens of millions of unique TCR sequences were included in an early release covering roughly 600 HLA-typed donors. Of the roughly 400 genotyped donors, less than 85% were placed in the genetic ancestry cluster associated with self-reported Caucasian donors. The study was designed to test whether signatures of past pathogen exposure could be identified by cataloging public T cell receptors. The study used immunosequencing to profile the T cell repertoires of about 670 subjects and linked those repertoires to cytomegalovirus serostatus. Besides the first cohort of hundreds of subjects, a separate validation cohort made up of roughly 130 different subjects was used. To predict cytomegalovirus infection status, the study combined high-throughput TCR immunosequencing, statistical association of individual TCRs with disease status, and machine learning. In a later analysis, previously published TCR beta repertoires from 550 to 750 donors were re-analyzed and high-resolution HLA genotyping was added so that TCR occurrence patterns could be studied. In the later analysis, no new phenotypic data were used to find candidate immune exposures; instead, reliance was placed on TCR beta sequences and their occurrence across donors. An earlier analysis of several hundred of the donors used high-throughput TCR beta sequencing to judge whether each TCR beta V gene segment behaved as functional or pseudogenic. Donor age, sex, ethnicity and CMV serostatus were compiled together with the repertoire data. Genome-wide SNP genotypes for about 65% of the 666 donors were used in a later genetic analysis, which treated that subset as a discovery cohort. Every repertoire in the discovery cohort had been generated on one and the same sequencing platform. HLA typing included class I and class II loci at four-digit resolution. Typing coverage differed by locus: A, B, C, DRB1 and DQB1 were typed in about 629-630 donors, DQA1 in about 500, DPA1 in around 580, and DPB1 in 450 to 480. About five DR-DQ haplotypes were treated as single units for association and clustering because of strong linkage in the cohort. Across approximately 420 genotyped donors of the cohort, an average of roughly 250,000 unique TCR beta nucleotide sequences per donor were sequenced, and around 19% of those sequences were non-productive. General conclusions and limits of the study: Several of the top co-occurrence clusters appeared to be linked to parvovirus B19, influenza, CMV and Epstein-Barr virus, according to a later analysis. According to the authors, the approach could potentially be generalized to other disease states and immunological phenotypes. An association between a missense DCLRE1C variant and V-gene and J-gene trimming of TCR beta chains was found in a later genetic analysis and replicated in an independent cohort. The study listed 164 TCR beta chains as associated with cytomegalovirus. In this cohort, only TCR beta chains were sequenced, and detectable features were limited by the absence of alpha or paired-chain data. The sequencing pipeline was judged likely to have produced a cluster of highly shared sequence variants as a technical artifact. Specific HLA alleles were associated with roughly 17,000 TCR beta sequences at a false discovery rate of 0.05 in a later analysis. Across donors, most TCR sequences were observed very rarely, whereas some public TCRs were present in many individuals. HLA typing was unavailable for some donors at each locus, so association tests used only the typed subset. CMV serostatus was the only immune exposure information available for the cohort. In an earlier analysis of 500 to 650 of the donors, most TCR beta V segments appeared in productive rearrangements about 90% or about 30% of the time, broadly matching IMGT annotations. In vitro tests confirmed that a few of the cytomegalovirus-associated TCR beta chains recognize cytomegalovirus antigens. When HLA alleles, especially DR and DQ, strongly co-occurred, attributing TCR associations to individual alleles was difficult. A further reported finding was that TCR beta sequences accurately predicted the HLA-A and HLA-B alleles for most subjects in the first cohort. Roughly uniform sequencing depth across donors was assumed in presence/absence analyses, although this assumption may not hold. A later analysis found that HLA-associated TCR beta chains were more clonally expanded and had lower generation probabilities than equally common non-associated chains. In a later genetic analysis, fewer N-insertions in productive TCRs were reported among donors in an Asian-associated ancestry cluster than the 666-donor mean. In a later analysis, TCR association rates were found to vary across HLA loci, with the most associated TCRs seen for DRB1 alleles and the fewest for HLA-C alleles. In a later analysis, most CMV-associated TCR beta chains were found to appear HLA-restricted, with HLA associations seemingly driven largely by CMV exposure. Because counts were too low, about 18 rarely observed V segments, including chromosome 9 orphons, were left out of the earlier analysis of several hundred of the donors. Cytomegalovirus status was reported to be diagnosed by the classifier with high specificity and sensitivity in both the original and validation cohorts. Because the 87-base-pair reads could not distinguish some IMGT-functional V segments, including TRBV6-2 and TRBV6-3, those segments were excluded. Correlated functional status among segregating V segments might be attributable to linkage disequilibrium, but an unknown experimental factor could not be ruled out.

This clone has more than one count but fewer than ten. Its target antigen remains unknown. Base-call qualities are not available, and no considerably larger clone is one nucleotide away. The protocol used for the library was the immunoSEQ multiplex PCR assay. The multiplex PCR relied on a mix of 60 forward primers for TCR Vbeta segments and 13 reverse primers for TCR Jbeta segments. The CDR3 region of rearranged TCR beta genes was amplified from genomic DNA by a multiplex PCR assay. On the Illumina HiSeq System, the amplified TCR beta libraries were sequenced as 87-base-pair reads. Per the original workflow: In a later analysis, roughly 80 million unique TCR beta chains were counted across the approximately 640 repertoires, and around 10 million of these chains were shared by at least two donors. A nearest-neighbor algorithm error-corrected the raw reads and collapsed the reads into unique sequences, merging closely related sequences to remove PCR and sequencing errors. V, D and J gene segments were assigned by aligning CDR3 sequences to IMGT reference sequences. Each retained sequence needed at least a six-nucleotide match to both a V gene segment and a J gene segment. Rearrangements were called productive when the CDR3 lacked stop codons and stayed in frame with V and J; all others were non-productive. CDR3 was defined according to IMGT convention as the region running from the second conserved V-encoded cysteine to the conserved J-encoded phenylalanine. Sequences without an unambiguous match to a single V gene segment were excluded from the earlier analysis of over 500 of the donors. An earlier analysis of a few hundred of the donors called V segments functional above 56.7% productive rearrangements and segregating when the between-donor standard deviation exceeded 5%. A statistical classification framework was built for diagnosing cytomegalovirus status from the catalog of TCR beta chain sequences. In a later analysis, TCR nucleotide sequences were compared against IMGT/GENE-DB human TR gene sequences so that V and J genes could be assigned. The TCRdist pipeline was used in a later analysis to assign CDR3 sequences and most-parsimonious VDJ recombination scenarios. A later analysis defined each TCR beta chain by its CDR3 amino acid sequence plus V-gene family, and excluded reads lacking a unique V-gene family. As a way to deal with suspected cross-contamination and a sequencing artifact, a later analysis dropped 450 to 600 nucleotide sequences that were highly shared and had low generation probability. A later analysis calculated a clonal expansion index for each public chain from normalized within-repertoire ranks of inferred template counts. In a later analysis, generation probabilities were computed using a VDJ recombination model fitted to out-of-frame rearrangements, and the results were checked against IGoR. In a later analysis, TCR-TCR, TCR-HLA and TCR-CMV co-occurrence was scored with hypergeometric tests, and a repertoire-size bias correction was applied to TCR pairs. To estimate false discovery rates, a later analysis permuted the HLA or CMV assignments 20 times. In a later analysis, co-occurring TCRs were grouped using DBSCAN, and TCRdist sequence similarity was added for clustering within HLA-allele-positive subsets. For co-occurrence clustering, repertoires with fewer than 30,000 or more than 120,000 public chains were excluded, along with roughly 5 repertoires with anomalous nucleotide sharing. Imported from immuneACCESS, the table was reduced by TCRdb to in-frame sequences with V and J called. These copies leave out some clones; in studies compared against another copy, an unresolved V gene accounts for under half, and the cause of the remainder is not known. V, J and clone size are those of that table, while D and trimming were read from the DNA. This sample comprises roughly 120,000 clones, over 70% of them detected only once. Around a tenth of the sample comes from the top ten.

The cohort was made up of roughly 670 healthy bone marrow donors. All cohort members were sampled while nominally healthy, although unrecorded immune exposures were likely present. The donor was CMV seropositive and belonged to the group of 250 to 300 seropositive cohort members. Each donor provided a peripheral blood sample, and peripheral blood mononuclear cells were used for TCR beta sequencing. The Qiagen DNeasy Blood Extraction Kit was used to extract genomic DNA from the blood cell samples. At the junction V is shortened by 5 bases and J by 6 bases; bases outside the gene matches: 13. There are 16 amino acids in the CDR3, from cysteine to phenylalanine inclusive. Only CDR3 DNA is held: 48 bases, read in frame from base 1. Taken from the germline V gene (reference sequence), the CDR1 and CDR2 loops are PRHDT and FYEKMQ.

This chain joins TRBV13 to TRBJ1-1; 9 bases in the middle match TRBD1. This receptor was identified in a woman in her fifties or sixties in good health and CMV-seropositive. Sequenced: PBMCs. The CDR3 here reads CASSVRTGARVSEAFF. In nucleotides, the sequence is TGTGCCAGCAGCGTAAGGACAGGGGCGCGCGTCTCTGAAGCTTTCTTT.